Listed below are T cell receptor beta chains from one sample, sequenced in a study of T-cell reconstitution after alpha-beta-depleted transplantation in children. TCRdb re-derived calls from the PCR reads in MiXCR, one entry per CDR3 protein. The sample carries some 600,000 distinct CDR3 sequences, approximately 12% recorded once. Sample: PBMCs, mostly from graft donor cells, taken 360 days after TCRalphabeta/CD19-depleted stem cell transplant. The receptors originated from a male patient between 5 and 17 years old who had a stem cell transplant for acute myeloid leukemia, so the T cells may come from the graft donor. Each CDR3 is given without its conserved first and last residue. Each record gives: CDR3 length, V gene, J gene, CDR3 protein.

10,TRBV20-1,TRBJ2-3,SAGGFTDTQY
16,TRBV11-2,TRBJ2-1,ASSSSTWASGSYNEQF
7,TRBV6-5,TRBJ2-7,ATAYEQY
14,TRBV4-3,TRBJ2-7,ASSQEVDRATYEQY
13,TRBV20-1,TRBJ2-7,SASQGLAGVHEQY
13,TRBV9,TRBJ2-3,ASSPAGTSPDTQY
10,TRBV28,TRBJ2-7,ASLKRPYEQY
15,TRBV28,TRBJ2-2,ASTIRPGLPNTGELF
15,TRBV19,TRBJ2-1,ASRKGPSGISYNEQF
12,TRBV5-1,TRBJ2-2,ASSTDMNTGELF
13,TRBV6-1,TRBJ2-7,ASSAGTGETYEQY
14,TRBV7-7,TRBJ2-5,ASSPGARGLEETQY
13,TRBV5-5,TRBJ2-5,ASSLGAEEGETQY